Following are 26 T cell receptor beta chains from one sample sequenced in a study of STAT5B mutations in CD4+ large granular lymphocyte leukemia. Measured with immunoSEQ multiplex PCR; TCRdb has only the in-frame clones, and not every one. Counted here are about 33,000 clones, 81% occurring once; the ten biggest clones make up about 4.6%. The sequenced sample was CD4+ T cells from blood buffy coats. The receptors originated from a human donor in good health.

A single count supports this clone. This chain joins TRBV5-8 and TRBJ2-1; D may be TRBD2 (6 bases). This CDR3 has 16 amino acids. V lost 4 bases and J 0 bases, leaving 14 bases between the germline ends. CDR1 SGHTS and CDR2 YDEGEE come from the germline V gene. The CDR3 nucleotides read TGTGCCAGCAGCCCGATCGGGAGAACCTCCTACAATGAGCAGTTCTTC. This sequence encodes CASSPIGRTSYNEQFF.

The V call is TRBV14, the J call TRBJ2-7, with a tentative D call TRBD2 (6 bases). Germline CDR1 reads SGHDN; CDR2 reads FVKESK. The CDR3 totals 16 residues. The germline V and J ends were trimmed by 3 bases and 4 bases, with 19 bases remaining between them. DNA for the CDR3: TGTGCCAGCAGCCACCGCTCTCCCGGGAGTAAGTACGAGCAGTACTTC. Translating it yields CASSHRSPGSKYEQYF. The full variable domain, its missing parts supplied by reference TRBV14 and TRBJ2-7, is EAGVTQFPSHSVIEKGQTVTLRCDPISGHDNLYWYRRVMGKEIKFLLHFVKESKQDESGMPNNRFLAERTGGTYSTLKVQPAELEDSGVYFCASSHRSPGSKYEQYFGPGTRLTVT.

The CDR3, as DNA: TGTGCCAGCAGTCCGGGACCCCGGGGGGATGAGCAGTTCTTC. Its translation: CASSPGPRGDEQFF. The J gene is TRBJ2-1, the V gene TRBV11-2; 7 nucleotides match TRBD2. V was clipped by 6 bases and J by 8 bases; unmatched bases: 10. The CDR3 length is 14 residues. Germline V CDR1 and CDR2: SGHAT, FQNNGV.

This chain joins TRBV29-1 and TRBJ2-1; TRBD2 agrees at 7 bases. The germline gives CDR1 SQVTM, CDR2 ANQGSEA. This CDR3 is 13 amino acids long. The trim removed 6 bases at V and 7 bases at J, leaving 9 bases unmatched. This CDR3 is CSVGEGLVNEQFF. The CDR3 nucleotides read TGCAGCGTCGGGGAAGGACTAGTGAATGAGCAGTTCTTC.

The chain uses TRBV7-3 and TRBJ2-7, with 10 bases that match TRBD2. CDR3 length: 15 residues. Germline CDR1 reads SGHTA; CDR2 reads FQGTGA. Losses at the gene ends were 5 bases for V and 4 bases for J; bases not matched to a gene: 8. This CDR3 reads CASSHGGSGRYEQYF. DNA for the CDR3: TGTGCCAGCAGCCACGGGGGTAGCGGGAGGTACGAGCAGTACTTC.

V and J are TRBV7-2 and TRBJ1-1; the D is unclear. Trimming removed 1 base at V and 4 bases at J, with 13 bases between. CDR1 and CDR2 from the germline V gene are SGHTA and FQGNSA. The CDR3 spans 15 residues. CDR3 nucleotide sequence: TGTGCCAGCAGCTTAGTTCCGTTCGGTTCCACTGAAGCTTTCTTT. Encoded protein: CASSLVPFGSTEAFF. Filled out from reference TRBV7-2 and TRBJ1-1, the complete variable domain reads GAGVSQSPSNKVTEKGKDVELRCDPISGHTALYWYRQSLGQGLEFLIYFQGNSAPDKSGLPSDRFSAERTGGSVSTLTIQRTQQEDSAVYLCASSLVPFGSTEAFFGQGTRLTVV.

The rearrangement joins TRBV7-2 to TRBJ2-7; 10 nucleotides agree with TRBD2. The CDR3 is made up of 16 amino acids. J lost 2 bases, V lost 1 base, and 5 bases had no gene match. Germline V gene lookup returns CDR1 SGHTA and CDR2 FQGNSA. CDR3 bases: TGTGCCAGCAGCTTAGGAGCGGGAGGGGGGACCTACGAGCAGTACTTC. Its protein is CASSLGAGGGTYEQYF.

This rearrangement joins TRBV7-6 to TRBJ2-7; the match to TRBD1 covers 10 bases. This CDR3 spans 15 amino acids. Germline V lookup: CDR1 SGHVS, CDR2 FNYEAQ. Trimming cost V 5 bases and J 2 bases; bases outside gene matches: 6. CDR3 DNA sequence: TGTGCCAGCAGCCCCTTAGACAGGGGGCCCTACGAGCAGTACTTC. Protein: CASSPLDRGPYEQYF.

In regard to this clone: The conserved final phenylalanine or tryptophan is absent from the CDR3, which likely points to a read error. No DNA is shown, since the ends of the CDR3 on it are uncertain; the CDR3 is the one TCRdb lists. The V gene is TRBV2, the J gene TRBJ1-2; TRBD1 is the table's D call, not checked against the DNA. The CDR3 region is 12 residues in length, termini included. Germline V CDR1 and CDR2: SNHLY, FYNNEI. CDR3 protein: CASSPGGLLPSY.

This chain connects TRBV4-3 to TRBJ1-4, with 8 positions matching TRBD1. In germline, CDR1 is LGHNA, CDR2 YSLEER. This CDR3 has 18 amino acids. With 2 bases clipped from V and 0 bases from J, the junction kept 8 bases outside the gene matches. CDR3 amino acids: CASSQQLGDRTTNEKLFF. CDR3 DNA: TGCGCCAGCAGCCAACAGCTTGGGGACAGGACAACTAATGAAAAACTGTTTTTT.

This clone has more than one count but fewer than ten. The chain carries TRBV6-5 and TRBJ1-2; 10 nucleotides match TRBD1. Germline loops: CDR1 MNHEY, CDR2 SVGAGI. This CDR3 region has 13 residues. V trimming: 7 bases; J trimming: 4 bases; junction bases outside the gene matches: 3. The CDR3, as DNA: TGTGCCAGCACCCGGACAGGGGGCTATGGCTACACCTTC. Its translation: CASTRTGGYGYTF.

The chain couples TRBV19 to TRBJ2-2; 8 nucleotides agree with TRBD1. The J segment lost 4 bases and the V segment lost 2 bases, leaving 6 bases of the junction unmatched. The germline CDR1 and CDR2 sequences are LNHDA and SQIVND (reference sequence). The CDR3 runs to 16 residues. The CDR3 protein is CASSIRGQVFTGELFF. DNA for the CDR3: TGTGCCAGTAGTATACGGGGACAGGTGTTCACCGGGGAGCTGTTTTTT.

The chain recombines TRBV27 with TRBJ1-2, with a possible D match to TRBD1 (6 bases). Trimming stripped 2 bases from V and 4 bases from J, with 17 bases between. Germline CDR1 and CDR2: MNHEY and SMNVEV (reference sequence). The length of the CDR3 is 16 residues. Here the CDR3 reads CASSLQNVQGPYGYTF. The CDR3 DNA reads as TGTGCCAGCAGTTTACAGAATGTACAGGGTCCCTATGGCTACACCTTC.

This clone came up once. The V and J genes are TRBV5-1 and TRBJ2-7; TRBD1 matches 10 bases. CDR3 length: 14 residues. Germline V gene data show CDR1 as SGHRS and CDR2 as YFSETQ. The V gene end was trimmed by 5 bases and the J gene end by 7 bases; junction bases not matched to a gene: 9. The DNA for the CDR3 is TGCGCCAGCAGTTCCGGGACAGGGGCTCGGGAGCAGTACTTC. Translated, it gives CASSSGTGAREQYF.

The chain recombines TRBV28 with TRBJ1-4, with TRBD1 as a possible D gene (6 bases). CDR1 is MDHEN and CDR2 is SYDVKM in the germline V gene. V lost 5 bases and J lost 4, with 11 bases in between. There are 14 residues in the CDR3. This chain's CDR3 is CASSAGQINEKLFF. DNA of the CDR3: TGTGCCAGCAGTGCCGGACAGATTAATGAAAAACTGTTTTTT.

CDR3 in amino acids: CASSLVAPQETQYF. The CDR3 DNA reads TGTGCCAGCAGCTTAGTAGCCCCTCAAGAGACCCAGTACTTC. This chain uses TRBV7-2 with TRBJ2-5; unclear D gene. Germline lookup yields CDR1 SGHTA and CDR2 FQGNSA. Trimming removed 1 base at V and 2 bases at J, with 8 bases between. The length of the CDR3 is 14 residues.

This clone was picked up a small number of times. V and J are TRBV5-1 and TRBJ2-7; 10 bases line up with TRBD1. The V gene end was trimmed by 3 bases and the J gene end by 4 bases; junction bases not matched to a gene: 10. The CDR3 consists of 16 residues. Germline V lookup: CDR1 SGHRS, CDR2 YFSETQ. CDR3 DNA sequence: TGCGCCAGCAGCTGGGGACCGGGACAGGGGCAGTACGAGCAGTACTTC. Its protein is CASSWGPGQGQYEQYF. The full variable domain, with the rest looked up from reference TRBV5-1 and TRBJ2-7, is KAGVTQTPRYLIKTRGQQVTLSCSPISGHRSVSWYQQTPGQGLQFLFEYFSETQRNKGNFPGRFSGRQFSNSRSEMNVSTLELGDSALYLCASSWGPGQGQYEQYFGPGTRLTVT.

The chain carries TRBV7-3 and TRBJ2-1; D is ambiguous. This CDR3 has 13 residues. With 5 bases removed from V and 1 base from J, the gap between germline ends came to 6 bases. Germline V gene sequence: CDR1 SGHTA, CDR2 FQGTGA. CDR3 loop: CASSQVSYNEQFF. CDR3 in DNA: TGTGCCAGCAGCCAGGTGTCCTACAATGAGCAGTTCTTC.

The chain combines TRBV6-4 with TRBJ1-5; D perhaps matches TRBD1 (6 bases). Trimming took 0 bases from V and 6 from J, leaving 15 bases between them. CDR1 is MRHNA, CDR2 SNTAGT, per germline. The CDR3 is 16 residues long. The DNA of the CDR3 is TGTGCCAGCAGTGACTCTCGGGGACAATTAGGTCAGCCCCAGCATTTT. Its translation: CASSDSRGQLGQPQHF.

The chain carries TRBV10-3 and TRBJ2-7; maybe TRBD1 (6 bases). Germline-derived CDR1 and CDR2 are ENHRY and SYGVKD. The germline V and J ends were trimmed by 2 bases and 3 bases, with 8 bases remaining between them. CDR3 length: 13 residues. CDR3 coding DNA: TGTGCCATCAGTGAGGGACAGCTCTACGAGCAGTACTTC. Protein product: CAISEGQLYEQYF.

The V and J genes are TRBV20-1 and TRBJ1-2, with D maybe TRBD1 (5 bases). Germline loops: CDR1 DFQATT, CDR2 SNEGSKA (reference sequence). The CDR3 length is 11 residues. V shed 6 bases and J shed 4 bases, with 9 bases lying between them. The CDR3 loop reads CSAKRGYGYTF. The CDR3 nucleotides are TGCAGTGCCAAAAGGGGCTATGGCTACACCTTC.

The chain uses TRBV4-3 and TRBJ1-2; 10 positions agree with TRBD1. With 0 bases clipped from V and 8 bases from J, the junction kept 6 bases outside the gene matches. Germline CDR1 is LGHNA and CDR2 is YSLEER. The CDR3 runs 15 residues. The DNA for the CDR3 is TGCGCCAGCAGCCAAGAGAGGGGACAGGGGACAGGCTACACCTTC. Protein product: CASSQERGQGTGYTF.

The chain uses TRBV6-1 and TRBJ1-5; D gene unclear. Trimming shortened V by 1 base and J by 4 bases, and 5 bases separated the two germline ends. The CDR3 length is 13 residues. CDR1 and CDR2 from the germline V gene are MNHNS and SASEGT. This CDR3 reads CASSEDGNQPQHF. The CDR3, as DNA: TGTGCCAGCAGTGAAGATGGGAATCAGCCCCAGCATTTT.

This sequence joins TRBV6-5 and TRBJ1-1; D unclear. The germline gives CDR1 MNHEY, CDR2 SVGAGI. The ends were cut back, 7 bases at V and 0 bases at J, with 9 bases in the middle. The CDR3 is 13 amino acids. The CDR3 DNA reads as TGTGCCAGCAATTTAAACATGAACACTGAAGCTTTCTTT. Its translation: CASNLNMNTEAFF.

This clone was seen only once. This sequence joins TRBV12-5 and TRBJ2-5; D not certain. Trimming took off 0 bases at V and 2 bases at J, with 7 bases between the two ends. The germline gives CDR1 LGHNT, CDR2 FRNRAP. CDR3 length: 14 amino acids. The CDR3 reads CASGLVEVQETQYF. CDR3 bases: TGTGCTAGTGGTTTGGTAGAGGTTCAAGAGACCCAGTACTTC.

This clone has a handful of counts. The chain carries TRBV28 and TRBJ1-5; D remains unclear. Germline CDR1 MDHEN, CDR2 SYDVKM. With 5 bases removed from V and 2 bases from J, the gap between germline ends came to 7 bases. The CDR3 extends over 13 amino acids. CDR3 bases: TGTGCCAGCAGTCCTCCGGGCAATCAGCCCCAGCATTTT. Protein: CASSPPGNQPQHF.